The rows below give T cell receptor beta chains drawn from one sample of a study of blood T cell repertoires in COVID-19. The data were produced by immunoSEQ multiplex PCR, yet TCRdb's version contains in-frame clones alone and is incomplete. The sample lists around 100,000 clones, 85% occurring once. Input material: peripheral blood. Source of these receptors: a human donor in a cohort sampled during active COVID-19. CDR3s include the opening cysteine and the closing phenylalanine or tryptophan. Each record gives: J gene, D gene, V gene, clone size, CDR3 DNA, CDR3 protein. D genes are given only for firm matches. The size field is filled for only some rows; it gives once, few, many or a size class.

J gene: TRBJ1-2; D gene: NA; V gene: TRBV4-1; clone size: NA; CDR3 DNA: TGCGCCAGCAGCCAAGCACTGGACAGTAACTATGGCTACACCTTC; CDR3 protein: CASSQALDSNYGYTF
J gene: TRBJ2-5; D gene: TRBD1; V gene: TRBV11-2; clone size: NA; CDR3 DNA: TGTGCCAGCAGCTTAGGACAGGGGGCAACCCAGTACTTC; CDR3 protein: CASSLGQGATQYF
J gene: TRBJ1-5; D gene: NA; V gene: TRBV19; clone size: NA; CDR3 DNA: TGTGCCAGTAGTAGGAGTTATAGCAATCAGCCCCAGCATTTT; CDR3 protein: CASSRSYSNQPQHF
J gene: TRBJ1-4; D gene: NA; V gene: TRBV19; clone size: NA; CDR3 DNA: TGTGCCTCGAGAATCGGGGGAGGAGGGGAAAAACTGTTTTTT; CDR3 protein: CASRIGGGGEKLFF
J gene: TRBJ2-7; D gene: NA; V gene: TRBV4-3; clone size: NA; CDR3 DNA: TGCGCCAGCAGCCAAGATGGGGGGGGCACTTCCTACGAGCAGTACTTC; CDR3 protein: CASSQDGGGTSYEQYF
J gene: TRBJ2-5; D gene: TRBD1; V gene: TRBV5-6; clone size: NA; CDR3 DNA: TGTGCCAGCAGCTTACGGACAGGGACACGAGAGACCCAGTACTTC; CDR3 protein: CASSLRTGTRETQYF
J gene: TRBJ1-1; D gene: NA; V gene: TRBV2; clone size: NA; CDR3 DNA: TGTGCCAGCAGTCCACCGGGACACAGGAACACTGAAGCTTTCTTT; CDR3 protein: CASSPPGHRNTEAFF
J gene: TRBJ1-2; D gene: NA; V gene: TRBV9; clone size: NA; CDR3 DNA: TGTGCCAGCAGCGCCTTCCAGGGTGGTGGCTACACCTTC; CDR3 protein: CASSAFQGGGYTF
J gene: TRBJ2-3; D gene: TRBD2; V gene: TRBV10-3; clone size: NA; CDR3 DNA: TGTGCCATCAGCCGACTAGCGGGAGACACAGATACGCAGTATTTT; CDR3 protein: CAISRLAGDTDTQYF
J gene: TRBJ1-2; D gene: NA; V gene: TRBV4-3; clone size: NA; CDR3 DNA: TGCGCCAGCAGCCAAGACCGGGTAAACTATGGCTACACCTTC; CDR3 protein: CASSQDRVNYGYTF
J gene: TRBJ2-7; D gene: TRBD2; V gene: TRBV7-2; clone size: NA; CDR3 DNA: TGTGCCAGCAGCCAGACTAGCGGAACCTACGAGCAGTACTTC; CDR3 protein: CASSQTSGTYEQYF
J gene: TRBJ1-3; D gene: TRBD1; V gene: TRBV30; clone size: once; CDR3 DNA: TGTGCCTGGAGTTTCCTAGACAGGGATGCCAACACCATATATTTT; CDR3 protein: CAWSFLDRDANTIYF
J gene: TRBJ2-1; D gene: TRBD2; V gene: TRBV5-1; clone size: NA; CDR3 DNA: TGCGCCAGCAGCTATTTAGCGGGGGGCGATGAGCAGTTCTTC; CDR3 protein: CASSYLAGGDEQFF
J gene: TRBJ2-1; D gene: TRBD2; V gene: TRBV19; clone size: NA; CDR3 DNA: TGTGCCAGTAGTATAGTCAGCGGGGGGGAGCAGTTCTTC; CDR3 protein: CASSIVSGGEQFF
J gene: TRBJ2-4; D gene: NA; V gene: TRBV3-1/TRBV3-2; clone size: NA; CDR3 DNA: TGCGCCGCTAGGGACAAACAAAACATTCAGTACTTC; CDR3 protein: CAARDKQNIQYF
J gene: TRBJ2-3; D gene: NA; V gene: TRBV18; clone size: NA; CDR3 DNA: TGTGCCAGCTCACTTCAATTAGCCCTGGTGGATACGCAGTATTTT; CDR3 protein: CASSLQLALVDTQYF